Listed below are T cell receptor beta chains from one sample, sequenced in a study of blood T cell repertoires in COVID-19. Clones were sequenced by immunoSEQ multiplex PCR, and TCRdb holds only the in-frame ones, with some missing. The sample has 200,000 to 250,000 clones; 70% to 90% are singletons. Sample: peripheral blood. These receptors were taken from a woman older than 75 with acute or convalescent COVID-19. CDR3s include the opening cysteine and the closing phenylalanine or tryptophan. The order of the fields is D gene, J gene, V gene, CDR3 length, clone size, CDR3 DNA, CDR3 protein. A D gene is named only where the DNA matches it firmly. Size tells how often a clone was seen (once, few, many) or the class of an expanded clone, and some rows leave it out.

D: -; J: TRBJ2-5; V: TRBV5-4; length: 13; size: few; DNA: TGTGCCAGCAGCTTGAGGCTAGAAGAGACCCAGTACTTC; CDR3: CASSLRLEETQYF
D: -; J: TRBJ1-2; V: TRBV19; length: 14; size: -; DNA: TGTGCCAGTAGTATGGGGCCTGCTAACTATGGCTACACCTTC; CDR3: CASSMGPANYGYTF
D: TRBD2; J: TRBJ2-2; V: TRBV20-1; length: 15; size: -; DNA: TGCAGTGCTAGTCTCGGGACTAGTCGCACCGGGGAGCTGTTTTTT; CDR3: CSASLGTSRTGELFF
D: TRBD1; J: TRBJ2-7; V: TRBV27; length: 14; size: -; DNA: TGTGCCAGCAGTTTTCAGGGGGAGCACTACGAGCAGTACTTC; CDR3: CASSFQGEHYEQYF
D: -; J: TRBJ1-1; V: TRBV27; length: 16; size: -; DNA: TGTGCCAGCAGCTTAACCCCCGGGACATTGAACACTGAAGCTTTCTTT; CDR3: CASSLTPGTLNTEAFF
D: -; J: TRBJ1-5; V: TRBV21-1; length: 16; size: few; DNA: TGTGCCAGCAGCAAAACCGGGGACAGGCCGTATCAGCCCCAGCATTTT; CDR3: CASSKTGDRPYQPQHF
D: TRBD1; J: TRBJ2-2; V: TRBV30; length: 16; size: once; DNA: TGTGCCTGGAACCCGGGGACAGGGGGCGCAACCGGGGAGCTGTTTTTT; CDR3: CAWNPGTGGATGELFF
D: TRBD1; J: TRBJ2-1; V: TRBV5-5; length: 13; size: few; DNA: TGTGCCAGCAGCCCGACAGGGCTGGATGAGCAGTTCTTC; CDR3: CASSPTGLDEQFF
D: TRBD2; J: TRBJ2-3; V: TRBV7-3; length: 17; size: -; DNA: TGTGCCAGCAGCGCCCTTCCCACGGGGGGGGGAACAGATACGCAGTATTTT; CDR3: CASSALPTGGGTDTQYF
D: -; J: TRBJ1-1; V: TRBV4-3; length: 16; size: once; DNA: TGCGCCAGCAGCCAAGATGTAGGGGAGGGGGACACTGAAGCTTTCTTT; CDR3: CASSQDVGEGDTEAFF
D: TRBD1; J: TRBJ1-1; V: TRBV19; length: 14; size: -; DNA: TGTGCCAGTAGTACCTCAGGGGGGAACACTGAAGCTTTCTTT; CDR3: CASSTSGGNTEAFF
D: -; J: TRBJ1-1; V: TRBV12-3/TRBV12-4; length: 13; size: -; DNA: TGTGCCAGCAGTTTAGGGGCGAACACTGAAGCTTTCTTT; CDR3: CASSLGANTEAFF
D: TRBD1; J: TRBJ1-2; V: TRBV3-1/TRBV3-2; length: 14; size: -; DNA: TGTGCCAGCAGCCAAGTCCTACAGGGGGCAGGCTACACCTTC; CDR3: CASSQVLQGAGYTF
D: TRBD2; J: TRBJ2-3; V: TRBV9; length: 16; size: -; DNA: TGTGCCAGCAGCGATCGACTAGCGGGAAAAAGGGGTACGCAGTATTTT; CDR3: CASSDRLAGKRGTQYF
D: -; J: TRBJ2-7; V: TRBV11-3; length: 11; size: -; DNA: TGTGCCAGCAGCTTATTAGACGAGCAGTACTTC; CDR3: CASSLLDEQYF
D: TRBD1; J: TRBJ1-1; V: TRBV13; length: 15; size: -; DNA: TGTGCCAGCAGCAAACTCGACAGGGATTCCACTGAAGCTTTCTTT; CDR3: CASSKLDRDSTEAFF
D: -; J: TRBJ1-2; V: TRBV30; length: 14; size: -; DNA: TGTGCCTGGAGTGTACAGGGCCCGGGGCCTGGCTACACCTTC; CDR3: CAWSVQGPGPGYTF
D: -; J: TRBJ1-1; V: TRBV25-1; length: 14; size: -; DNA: TGTGCCAGCAGTGAATTCGGGGTTACGGGCGAAGCTTTCTTT; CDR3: CASSEFGVTGEAFF
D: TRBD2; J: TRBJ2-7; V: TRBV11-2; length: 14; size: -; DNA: TGTGCCAGCACCCTAGGACTAGCGGGACTCGAGCAGTACTTC; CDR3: CASTLGLAGLEQYF
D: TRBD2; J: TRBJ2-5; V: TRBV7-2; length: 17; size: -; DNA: TGTGCCAGCAGCTTAGGGGCTAGCGGGGGGGCCCAAGGGACCCAGTACTTC; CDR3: CASSLGASGGAQGTQYF
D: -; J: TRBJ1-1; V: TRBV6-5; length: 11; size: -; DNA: TGTGCCACTCGTCGGGAGAGTGAAGCTTTCTTT; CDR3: CATRRESEAFF
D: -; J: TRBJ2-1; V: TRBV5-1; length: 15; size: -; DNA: TGCGCCAGCAGCTTGGAGGGCGGGTCTTACAATGAGCAGTTCTTC; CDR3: CASSLEGGSYNEQFF
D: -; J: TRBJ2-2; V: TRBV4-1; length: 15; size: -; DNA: TGCGCCAGCAGCCAAGTCGGACTGTACACCGGGGAGCTGTTTTTT; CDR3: CASSQVGLYTGELFF
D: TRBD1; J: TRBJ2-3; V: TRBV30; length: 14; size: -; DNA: TGTGCCTGGAGTGTTGGGACAGCCACAGATACGCAGTATTTT; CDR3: CAWSVGTATDTQYF
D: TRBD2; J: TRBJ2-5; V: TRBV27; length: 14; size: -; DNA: TGTGCCAGCAGTCCTAGCGGGAGTCGGGAGACCCAGTACTTC; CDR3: CASSPSGSRETQYF
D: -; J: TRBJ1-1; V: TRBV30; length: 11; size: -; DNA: TGTGCCTGGAGTTACAGGGATGAGGCTTTCTTT; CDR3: CAWSYRDEAFF
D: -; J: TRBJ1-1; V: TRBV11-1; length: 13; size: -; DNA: TGTGCCAGCAGCTTTCAGGGTGGCACTGAAGCTTTCTTT; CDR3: CASSFQGGTEAFF
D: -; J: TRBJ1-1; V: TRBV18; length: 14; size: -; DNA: TGTGCCAGCTCACCACGCGATCTGAACACTGAAGCTTTCTTT; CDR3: CASSPRDLNTEAFF
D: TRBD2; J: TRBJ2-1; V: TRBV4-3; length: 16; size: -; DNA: TGCGCCAGCAGCTCCAGAACTAGCGGGGAGTACAATGAGCAGTTCTTC; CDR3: CASSSRTSGEYNEQFF
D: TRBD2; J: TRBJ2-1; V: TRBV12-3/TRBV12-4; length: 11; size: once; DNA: TGTGCCAGCAGTCTTGGACTAGATCAGTTCTTC; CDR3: CASSLGLDQFF
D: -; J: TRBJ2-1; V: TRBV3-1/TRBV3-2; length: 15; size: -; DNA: TGTGCCAGCAGCCCGGGAAGTGGGTCCTACAATGAGCAGTTCTTC; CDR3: CASSPGSGSYNEQFF
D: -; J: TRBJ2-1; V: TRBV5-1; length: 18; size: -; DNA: TGCGCCAGCAGCCGAGTCCCGGGAGTGGTGACTGGGGTCAATGAGCAGTTCTTC; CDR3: CASSRVPGVVTGVNEQFF
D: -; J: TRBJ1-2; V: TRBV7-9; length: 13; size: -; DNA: TGTGCCAGCAGCTTAGAGACAGTCTATGGCTACACCTTC; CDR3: CASSLETVYGYTF
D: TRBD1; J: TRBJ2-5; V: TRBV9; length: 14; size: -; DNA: TGTGCCAGCAGCGTAGCGGGGACAGTGGAGACCCAGTACTTC; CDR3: CASSVAGTVETQYF
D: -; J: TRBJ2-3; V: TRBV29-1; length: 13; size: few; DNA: TGCAGCGTTGAACTGGGGGGACCAGATACGCAGTATTTT; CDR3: CSVELGGPDTQYF
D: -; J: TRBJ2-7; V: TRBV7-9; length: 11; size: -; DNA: TGTGCCCTCTCGGGTGCCTACGAGCAGTACTTC; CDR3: CALSGAYEQYF
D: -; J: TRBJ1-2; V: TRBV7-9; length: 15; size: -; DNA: TGTGCCAGCAGCCGTGACGGACAGTCTAACTATGGCTACACCTTC; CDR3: CASSRDGQSNYGYTF
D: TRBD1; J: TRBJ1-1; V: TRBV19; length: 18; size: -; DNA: TGTGCCAGTAGTATCCCTACCAGTGGACAGGTTATCAACACTGAAGCTTTCTTT; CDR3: CASSIPTSGQVINTEAFF
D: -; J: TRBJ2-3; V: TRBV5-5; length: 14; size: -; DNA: TGTGCCAGCAGCTTTAGGAGGTCCACAGATACGCAGTATTTT; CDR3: CASSFRRSTDTQYF